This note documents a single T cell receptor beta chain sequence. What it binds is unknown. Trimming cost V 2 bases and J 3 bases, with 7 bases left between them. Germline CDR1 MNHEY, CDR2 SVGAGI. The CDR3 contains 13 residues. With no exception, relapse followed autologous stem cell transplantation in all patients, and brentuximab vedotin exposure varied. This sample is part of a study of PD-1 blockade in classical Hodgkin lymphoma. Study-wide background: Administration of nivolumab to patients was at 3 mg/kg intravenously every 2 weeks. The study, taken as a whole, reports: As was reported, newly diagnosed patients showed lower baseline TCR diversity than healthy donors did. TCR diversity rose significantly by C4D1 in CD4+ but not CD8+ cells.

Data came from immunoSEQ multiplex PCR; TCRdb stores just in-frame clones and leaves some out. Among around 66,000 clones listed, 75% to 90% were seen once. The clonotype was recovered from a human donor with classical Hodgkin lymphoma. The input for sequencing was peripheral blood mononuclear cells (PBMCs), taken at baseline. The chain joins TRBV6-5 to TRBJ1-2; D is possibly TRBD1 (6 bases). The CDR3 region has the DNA TGTGCCAGCAGTTACCAGGGGTACTATGGCTACACCTTC. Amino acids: CASSYQGYYGYTF.